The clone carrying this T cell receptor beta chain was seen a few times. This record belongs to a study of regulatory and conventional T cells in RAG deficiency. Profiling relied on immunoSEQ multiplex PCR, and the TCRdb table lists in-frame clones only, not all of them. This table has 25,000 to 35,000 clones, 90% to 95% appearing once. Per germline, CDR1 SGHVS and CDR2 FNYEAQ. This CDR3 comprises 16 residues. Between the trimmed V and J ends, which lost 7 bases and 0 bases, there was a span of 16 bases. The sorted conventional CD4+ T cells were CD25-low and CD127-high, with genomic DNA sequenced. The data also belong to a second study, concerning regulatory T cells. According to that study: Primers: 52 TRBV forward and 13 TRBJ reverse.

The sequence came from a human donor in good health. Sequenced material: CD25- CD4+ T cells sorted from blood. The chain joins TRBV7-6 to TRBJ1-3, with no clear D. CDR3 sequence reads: CASTPLGDNSGNTIYF. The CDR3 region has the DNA TGTGCCAGCACCCCACTCGGGGATAACTCTGGAAACACCATATATTTT.